Shown below are 15 T cell receptor beta chains from a single sample sequenced in a study of blood T cell repertoires in COVID-19. Clones were read by immunoSEQ multiplex PCR, and TCRdb kept only the in-frame ones, dropping some. This table holds fewer than 250,000 clones, approximately 84% found once. Sequencing was done on a sample of PBMCs or T cells enriched from blood (not recorded which). These receptors came from a woman aged 25-40 years who had recovered from COVID-19.

This rearrangement joins TRBV19 to TRBJ1-2, with 9 bases fitting TRBD1. V lost 9 bases to trimming and J lost 4 bases; unmatched junction nucleotides: 15. Germline V gene lookup returns CDR1 LNHDA and CDR2 SQIVND (reference sequence). The CDR3 extends over 16 amino acids. In DNA form, the CDR3 reads TGTGCCAGCTCTCCGGGACAGGGCGAAGACGCCTATGGCTACACCTTC. Amino acids: CASSPGQGEDAYGYTF.

The J gene is TRBJ2-2, the V gene TRBV7-2; 8 nucleotides agree with TRBD2. V shed 3 bases and J 8 bases; nucleotides not matched to a gene: 5. CDR1 is SGHTA, CDR2 FQGNSA, per germline. The CDR3 has 14 amino acids. The DNA for the CDR3 is TGTGCCAGCAGCTTCCGGGGGGGCCGTGGGGAGCTGTTTTTT. This codes for CASSFRGGRGELFF.

The table lists this clone with a few counts. This rearrangement joins TRBV19 to TRBJ2-5, with 8 bases aligning to TRBD2. Unmatched junction bases numbered 5, after V lost 1 base and J lost 7 bases. CDR3 length: 14 residues. From germline, CDR1 is LNHDA and CDR2 SQIVND (reference sequence). CDR3 in DNA: TGTGCCAGTAGTATAGCGGGAGGGCCGCGGACCCAGTACTTC. This sequence encodes CASSIAGGPRTQYF. The full variable domain, with the rest looked up from reference TRBV19 and TRBJ2-5, is DGGITQSPKYLFRKEGQNVTLSCEQNLNHDAMYWYRQDPGQGLRLIYYSQIVNDFQKGDIAEGYSVSREKKESFPLTVTSAQKNPTAFYLCASSIAGGPRTQYFGPGTRLLVL.

The chain combines TRBV14 with TRBJ2-4; 10 positions agree with TRBD2. The germline CDR1 and CDR2 sequences are SGHDN and FVKESK. V lost 1 base, J lost 0 bases, and 6 bases stayed unmatched. This CDR3 region has 18 residues. The CDR3 DNA follows: TGTGCCAGCAGCCAAGCAGCGGGGGGGTCCCTAGCCAAAAACATTCAGTACTTC. Translation: CASSQAAGGSLAKNIQYF.

This chain joins TRBV7-9 and TRBJ2-1, with 13 bases that match TRBD2. Per the germline V gene, CDR1 is SEHNR and CDR2 is FQNEAQ (reference sequence). V gave up 5 bases and J gave up 9 bases; unmatched junction bases: 4. CDR3 length: 14 amino acids. The CDR3 loop reads CASSQGLAGSEQFF. CDR3 in DNA: TGTGCCAGCAGCCAGGGACTAGCGGGGAGTGAGCAGTTCTTC.

The CDR3 sequence: CASSSTSLAGVRNEQFF. The CDR3, as DNA: TGTGCCAGCAGCTCAACCTCCCTAGCGGGAGTTCGGAATGAGCAGTTCTTC. J is TRBJ2-1 and V is TRBV11-3; 10 bases are a match to TRBD2. The CDR3 spans 17 residues. J was trimmed by 7 bases and V by 4 bases; bases with no gene match: 13. Germline values: CDR1 SGHNT, CDR2 YENEEA.

The gene calls are TRBV7-2 and TRBJ1-2, with D tentatively TRBD1 (5 bases). V lost 1 base, J lost 4 bases, and 7 bases lay in between. Germline-derived CDR1 and CDR2 are SGHTA and FQGNSA. The CDR3 loop spans 13 amino acids. CDR3 protein: CASSLGTSYGYTF. CDR3 nucleotides: TGTGCCAGCAGCTTAGGGACAAGCTATGGCTACACCTTC.

The chain couples TRBV6-5 to TRBJ1-1; the match to TRBD1 covers 7 bases. J lost 4 bases, V lost 6 bases, and 11 bases had no gene match. The CDR3 contains 15 residues. The germline V gene has CDR1 MNHEY and CDR2 SVGAGI. The CDR3, as DNA: TGTGCCAGCAGCCCAACAGGGGCGGTCGGCACTGAAGCTTTCTTT. This translates into CASSPTGAVGTEAFF.

This clone showed up just once. This sequence joins TRBV7-9 and TRBJ2-6; TRBD1 aligns across 11 bases. The CDR3 is made up of 18 amino acids. CDR1 and CDR2 from the germline V gene are SEHNR and FQNEAQ (reference sequence). Trimming removed 4 bases from V and 0 bases from J; junction bases left unmatched: 5. The CDR3 DNA is TGTGCCAGCAGCTCGTCCGGGACAGGGGGCTCTGGGGCCAACGTCCTGACTTTC. This gives the protein CASSSSGTGGSGANVLTF.

The genes are TRBV28 and TRBJ1-4, with D unclear. Germline values: CDR1 MDHEN, CDR2 SYDVKM. The CDR3 contains 12 residues. Between the trimmed V and J ends, which lost 4 bases and 6 bases, there was a span of 6 bases. DNA of the CDR3: TGTGCCAGCAGTTCGAGAGATGAAAAACTGTTTTTT. This codes for CASSSRDEKLFF.

This sequence joins TRBV19 and TRBJ2-3; TRBD1 agrees at 8 bases. The CDR3 has 16 amino acids. Germline V CDR1 and CDR2: LNHDA, SQIVND (reference sequence). Trimming removed 5 bases from V and 0 bases from J; junction bases left unmatched: 7. The CDR3 bases are TGTGCCAGTAGTGTATGGACAGGGCGGAGCACAGATACGCAGTATTTT. As protein: CASSVWTGRSTDTQYF.

The CDR3 region has the DNA TGTGCCACCAGTGACGGGGGGGCTTATGATGGCTACACCTTC. This translates into CATSDGGAYDGYTF. This chain uses TRBV24-1 with TRBJ1-2; maybe TRBD1 (6 bases). Trimming removed 4 bases from V and 6 bases from J, with 14 bases in between. This CDR3 region has 14 residues. CDR1 and CDR2 (germline): KGHDR, SFDVKD.

This chain links TRBV4-1 with TRBJ2-7, with D possibly TRBD1 on 6 matching bases. Trimming shortened V by 0 bases and J by 3 bases, and 15 bases separated the two germline ends. This CDR3 is built from 16 residues. From germline, CDR1 is MGHRA and CDR2 YSYEKL. The CDR3 here is CASSQDRTGLGYEQYF. The CDR3 coding sequence is TGCGCCAGCAGCCAAGATCGCACAGGGTTAGGCTACGAGCAGTACTTC.

This chain joins TRBV5-6 and TRBJ2-7; TRBD1 matches at 7 bases. Germline V gene data show CDR1 as SGHDT and CDR2 as YYEEEE. V trimming: 2 bases; J trimming: 3 bases; junction bases outside the gene matches: 2. This CDR3 is 13 amino acids long. In DNA form, the CDR3 reads TGTGCCAGCAGCTTCCCAGGGGGCTACGAGCAGTACGTC. This translates into CASSFPGGYEQYV.

The J gene is TRBJ2-1, the V gene TRBV5-4; 7 bases line up with TRBD2. Germline lookup yields CDR1 SGHNT and CDR2 YYREEE (reference sequence). The CDR3 contains 13 residues. The V gene end was trimmed by 0 bases and the J gene end by 10 bases; junction bases not matched to a gene: 4. CDR3 sequence: CASSLGLAPEQFF. Written as DNA, the CDR3 is TGTGCCAGCAGCTTGGGACTAGCCCCAGAGCAGTTCTTC.